This T cell receptor beta chain was documented in a study of T-cell reconstitution after alpha-beta-depleted transplantation in children (dated by TCRdb to the mid-2010s). Regarding the research as a whole: Using TCR repertoire profiling, the study quantitatively followed how T-cell immune reconstitution unfolded in children after TCRalphabeta/CD19-depleted allogeneic hematopoietic cell transplantation.

Study-wide conclusions, independent of this receptor: About two months after transplant, the apparently early recovery of alphabetaT-cell counts reportedly depended on just several hundred clones that had expanded rapidly and came from non-depleted graft cells. In some patients, the high TCRbeta diversity seen at day 60 was put down to recipient T cells and intrathymic progenitors that had survived conditioning. Over the following months the frequencies of hyperexpanded clones went down, and after one year T-cell counts and TCRbeta diversity were mostly credited to newly produced T cells.

The CDR3 contains 15 residues, cysteine and phenylalanine counted. Only the CDR3 part of the read is kept: 45 bases, read in frame from the first base. V has 10 bases trimmed and J has 5 bases trimmed; junction bases matching no gene number 13. The germline V gene sets CDR1 to MNHNS and CDR2 to SASEGT. This clonotype has a handful of counts. What antigen it recognizes has not been identified. No clone much larger than this one lies a single base away; base qualities are absent. Libraries were built with PCR. The instrument was an Illumina HiSeq 2500. To normalize quantification of the TCRbeta repertoire, the TCR libraries were built with molecular barcoding that relied on unique molecular identifiers. Starting from the raw public reads, TCRdb applied fastp trimming at Q25, assembled clones with MiXCR and retained in-frame beta chains. Entries that share a CDR3 protein sequence are merged under the most common genes and DNA. Within this sample are 600,000 or so distinct CDR3 sequences, with more than 20% of them counted one time only. 11% to 15% of the sample comes from the top ten.

Explained via the paper, the treatment or condition label denotes: allogeneic hematopoietic cell transplantation with graft depleted of TCRalphabeta T cells and CD19 B cells. The children who served as transplant recipients had been given grafts of TCRalphabeta/CD19-depleted allogeneic hematopoietic cells. The specimen was PBMCs, mostly from graft donor cells, collected 360 days after TCRalphabeta/CD19-depleted stem cell transplant. This receptor was obtained from a boy in the first two years of life who had a stem cell transplant for acute myeloid leukemia, so the T cells may come from the graft donor. Recombination linked TRBV6-1 to TRBJ2-1, and TRBD2 matches 8 of the central bases. The DNA sequence follows: TGTGCCACAAACCGGGGGGGGACCTCTCACAATGAGCAGTTCTTC. It translates as CATNRGGTSHNEQFF.